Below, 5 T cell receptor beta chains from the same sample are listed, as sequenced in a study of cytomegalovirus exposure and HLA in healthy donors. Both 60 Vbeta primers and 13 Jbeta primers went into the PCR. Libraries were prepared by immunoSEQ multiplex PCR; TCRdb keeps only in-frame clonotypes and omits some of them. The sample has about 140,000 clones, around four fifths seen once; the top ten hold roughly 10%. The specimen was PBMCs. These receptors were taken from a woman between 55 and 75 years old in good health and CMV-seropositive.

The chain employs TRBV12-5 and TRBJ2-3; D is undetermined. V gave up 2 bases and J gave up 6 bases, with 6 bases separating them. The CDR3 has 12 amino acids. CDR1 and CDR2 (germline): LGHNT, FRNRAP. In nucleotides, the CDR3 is TGTGCTAGTGGTTTGAGCGCGGATACGCAGTATTTT. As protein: CASGLSADTQYF.

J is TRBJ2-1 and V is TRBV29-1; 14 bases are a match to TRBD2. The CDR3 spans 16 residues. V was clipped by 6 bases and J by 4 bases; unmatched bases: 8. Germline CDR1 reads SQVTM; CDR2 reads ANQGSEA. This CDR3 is CSVGLAGGGAYNEQFF. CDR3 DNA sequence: TGCAGCGTCGGACTAGCGGGAGGTGGGGCTTACAATGAGCAGTTCTTC.

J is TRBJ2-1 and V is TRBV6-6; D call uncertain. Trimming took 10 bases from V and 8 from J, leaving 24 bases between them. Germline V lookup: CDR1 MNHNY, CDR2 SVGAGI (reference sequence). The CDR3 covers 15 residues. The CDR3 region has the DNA TGTGCCACTCTCGATTATTTAGGTACAAGCGATGAGCAGTTCTTC. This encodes CATLDYLGTSDEQFF.

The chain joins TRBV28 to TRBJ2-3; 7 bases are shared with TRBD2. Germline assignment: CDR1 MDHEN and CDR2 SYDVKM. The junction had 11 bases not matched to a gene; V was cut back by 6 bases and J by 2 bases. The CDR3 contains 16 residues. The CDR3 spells CASSRPGGDVTDTQYF. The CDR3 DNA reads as TGTGCCAGCAGCCGACCTGGGGGGGATGTCACAGATACGCAGTATTTT. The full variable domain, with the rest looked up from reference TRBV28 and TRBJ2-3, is DVKVTQSSRYLVKRTGEKVFLECVQDMDHENMFWYRQDPGLGLRLIYFSYDVKMKEKGDIPEGYSVSREKKERFSLILESASTNQTSMYLCASSRPGGDVTDTQYFGPGTRLTVL.

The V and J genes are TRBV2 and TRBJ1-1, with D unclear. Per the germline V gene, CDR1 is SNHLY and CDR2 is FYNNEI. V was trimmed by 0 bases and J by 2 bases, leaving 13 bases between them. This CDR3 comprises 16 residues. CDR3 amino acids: CASSEAHLTRNTEAFF. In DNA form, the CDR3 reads TGTGCCAGCAGTGAAGCGCACCTAACTAGAAACACTGAAGCTTTCTTT.